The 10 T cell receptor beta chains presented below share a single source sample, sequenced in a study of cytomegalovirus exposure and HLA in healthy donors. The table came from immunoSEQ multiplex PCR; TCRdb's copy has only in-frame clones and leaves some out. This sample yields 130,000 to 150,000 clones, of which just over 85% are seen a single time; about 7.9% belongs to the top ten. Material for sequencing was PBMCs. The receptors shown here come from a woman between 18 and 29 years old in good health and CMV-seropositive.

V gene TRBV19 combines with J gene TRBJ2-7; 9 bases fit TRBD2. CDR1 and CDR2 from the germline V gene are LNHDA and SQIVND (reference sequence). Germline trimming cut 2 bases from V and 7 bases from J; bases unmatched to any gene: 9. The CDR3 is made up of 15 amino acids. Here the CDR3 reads CASSISAGGPGEQYF. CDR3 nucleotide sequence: TGTGCCAGTAGTATATCTGCGGGAGGGCCGGGGGAGCAGTACTTC.

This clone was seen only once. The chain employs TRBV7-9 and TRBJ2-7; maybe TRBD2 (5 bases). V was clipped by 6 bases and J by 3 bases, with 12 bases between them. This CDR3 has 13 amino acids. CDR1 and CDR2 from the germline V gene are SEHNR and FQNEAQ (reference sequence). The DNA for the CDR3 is TGTGCCAGCAGTACCGACGGGATCTACGAGCAGTACTTC. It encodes CASSTDGIYEQYF. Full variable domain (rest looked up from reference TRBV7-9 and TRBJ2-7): DTGVSQNPRHKITKRGQNVTFRCDPISEHNRLYWYRQTLGQGPEFLTYFQNEAQLEKSRLLSDRFSAERPKGSFSTLEIQRTEQGDSAMYLCASSTDGIYEQYFGPGTRLTVT.

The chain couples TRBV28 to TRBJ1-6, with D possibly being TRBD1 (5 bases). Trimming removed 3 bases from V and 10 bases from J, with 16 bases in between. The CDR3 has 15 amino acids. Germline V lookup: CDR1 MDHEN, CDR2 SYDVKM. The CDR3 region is CASSFWSSGGSPLHF. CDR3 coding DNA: TGTGCCAGCAGTTTTTGGAGCAGCGGGGGGTCACCCCTCCACTTT.

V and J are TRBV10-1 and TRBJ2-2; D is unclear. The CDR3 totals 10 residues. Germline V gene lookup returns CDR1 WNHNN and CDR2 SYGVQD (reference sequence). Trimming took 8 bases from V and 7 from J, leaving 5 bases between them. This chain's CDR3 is CASPHGELFF. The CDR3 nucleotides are TGCGCCAGCCCCCACGGGGAGCTGTTTTTT.

CDR3 sequence reads: CASSLQGYYEQYF. As DNA, the CDR3 is TGTGCCAGCAGCTTGCAGGGGTACTACGAGCAGTACTTC. The chain uses TRBV5-6 and TRBJ2-7, with D possibly matching TRBD1 (6 bases). This CDR3 is built from 13 residues. V was clipped by 1 base and J by 3 bases, with 8 bases between them. CDR1 and CDR2 from the germline V gene are SGHDT and YYEEEE.

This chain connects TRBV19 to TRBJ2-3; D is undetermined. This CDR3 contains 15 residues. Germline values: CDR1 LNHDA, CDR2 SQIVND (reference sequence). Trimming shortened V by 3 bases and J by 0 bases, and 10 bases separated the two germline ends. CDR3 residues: CASSMSASSTDTQYF. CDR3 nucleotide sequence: TGTGCCAGTAGTATGAGCGCCTCTAGCACAGATACGCAGTATTTT.

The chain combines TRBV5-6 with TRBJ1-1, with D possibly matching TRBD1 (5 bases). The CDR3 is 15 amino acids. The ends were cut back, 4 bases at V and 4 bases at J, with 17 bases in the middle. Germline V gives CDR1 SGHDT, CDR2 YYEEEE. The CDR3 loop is CASSRRGWGGTEAFF. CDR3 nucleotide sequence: TGTGCCAGCAGCCGGAGGGGTTGGGGGGGCACTGAAGCTTTCTTT.

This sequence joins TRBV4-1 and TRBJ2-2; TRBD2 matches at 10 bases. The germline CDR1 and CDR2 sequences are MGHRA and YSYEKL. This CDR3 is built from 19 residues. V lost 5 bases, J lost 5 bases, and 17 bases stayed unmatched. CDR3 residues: CASSAGPLSGRARTGELFF. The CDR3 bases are TGCGCCAGCAGCGCCGGGCCGTTAAGCGGGAGGGCTCGGACCGGGGAGCTGTTTTTT.

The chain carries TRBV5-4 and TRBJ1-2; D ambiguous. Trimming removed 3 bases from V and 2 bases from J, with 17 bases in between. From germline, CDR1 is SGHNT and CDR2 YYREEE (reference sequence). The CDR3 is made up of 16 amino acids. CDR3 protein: CASSSPSEVINYGYTF. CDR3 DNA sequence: TGTGCCAGCAGCTCCCCCTCGGAGGTGATCAACTATGGCTACACCTTC.

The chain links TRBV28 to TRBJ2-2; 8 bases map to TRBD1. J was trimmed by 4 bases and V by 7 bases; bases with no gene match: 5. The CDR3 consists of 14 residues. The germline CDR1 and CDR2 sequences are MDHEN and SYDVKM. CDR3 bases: TGTGCCAGCACCGCCACAGGGGGCACCGGGGAGCTGTTTTTT. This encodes CASTATGGTGELFF.